One T cell receptor beta chain is described in this entry. V shed 2 bases, J shed 5 bases, and the junction held 4 bases outside the gene matches. Germline CDR1 ENHRY, CDR2 SYGVKD. This CDR3 region has 15 residues. The data belong to a study of blood T cell repertoires in COVID-19. Study context: Italy, Spain and the United States were the sources of the convalescent and acute COVID-19 samples.

Recruits, aged about 18 to 95 years, lived in 25 or so US areas. For recovered donors of Cohort 3, there were two negative PCRs, clearance, or symptom resolution. TCRdb's copy holds only in-frame clones and misses some; the assay was immunoSEQ multiplex PCR. The repertoire holds approximately 320,000 clones, about 87% seen once, with around 8.9% in the top ten. The chain links TRBV10-3 to TRBJ1-5, with 9 bases that match TRBD1. The sequence derives from a woman aged 18-30 years who had recovered from COVID-19. Sequenced: PBMCs or T cells enriched from blood (not recorded which). CDR3 in amino acids: CAISEGDRGDQPQHF. The CDR3, as DNA: TGTGCCATCAGTGAGGGTGACAGGGGGGATCAGCCCCAGCATTTT.